A single sample gave rise to the 5 T cell receptor beta chains below, sequenced in a study of OX40 agonist ivuxolimab in advanced cancers. Library prep was done by the immunoSEQ multiplex PCR assay. TCRdb obtained this table from immuneACCESS and retained in-frame rearrangements with V and J assigned. These tables miss some clones; where compared with another copy, unresolved V genes account for less than half of the shortfall, and the remainder is unexplained. This sample lists approximately 77,000 clones; less than 95% were detected once. The ten largest clones capture about 10% of the sample. Sequenced here: CD4+ or CD8+ T cells sorted from blood, sampled in a trial of the OX40 agonist ivuxolimab. The receptors come from an adult with an advanced solid tumor such as melanoma, head and neck, liver or kidney cancer.

The CDR3 loop is CASSSGARSEAFF. CDR3 sequence (DNA): TGTGCCAGCAGCTCAGGGGCCAGGTCTGAAGCTTTCTTT. This chain uses TRBV11-2 with TRBJ1-1, with D tentatively TRBD1 (6 bases). Per the germline V gene, CDR1 is SGHAT and CDR2 is FQNNGV. This CDR3 is built from 13 residues. Between the trimmed V and J ends, which lost 4 bases and 6 bases, there was a span of 12 bases.

A single count supports this clone. This chain joins TRBV6-1 and TRBJ2-7; TRBD2 matches at 8 bases. V lost 0 bases, J lost 3 bases, and 4 bases stayed unmatched. Germline V gives CDR1 MNHNS, CDR2 SASEGT. CDR3 size: 15 residues. CDR3 nucleotides: TGTGCCAGCAGTGAAGCGCGGGGGGCGTACTACGAGCAGTACTTC. Amino acids: CASSEARGAYYEQYF.

On this clone itself: One end of the junction varies from germline; a read error may be responsible. DNA of the CDR3: TGTGCCAGCAGCCTAGGGACCTATGAGGAGCAGTACTTC. It is translated as CASSLGTYEEQYF. The V gene is TRBV13, the J gene TRBJ2-7, with D perhaps given as TRBD1 or TRBD2 (5 bases each). Germline-derived CDR1 and CDR2 are PRHDT and FYEKMQ (reference sequence). The CDR3 consists of 13 residues.

The V gene is TRBV5-6, the J gene TRBJ1-5, with a tentative D call TRBD1 (5 bases). V shed 4 bases and J shed 13 bases, with 24 bases lying between them. Per the germline V gene, CDR1 is SGHDT and CDR2 is YYEEEE. The CDR3 is made up of 15 amino acids. Here the CDR3 DNA reads TGTGCCAGCAGCGTAAGTGGGGGAACTTTCGTGGGGCAGCATTTT. This sequence encodes CASSVSGGTFVGQHF.

A remark on this clone: Other DNA sequences within the sample encode an identical CDR3. This rearrangement joins TRBV9 to TRBJ1-1; D gene ambiguous. V was clipped by 4 bases and J by 3 bases, with 7 bases between them. This CDR3 is built from 12 residues. From germline, CDR1 is SGDLS and CDR2 YYNGEE. This chain's CDR3 is CASSPEDTEAFF. The CDR3 nucleotides read TGTGCCAGCAGCCCCGAGGACACTGAAGCTTTCTTT.